Following are 2 T cell receptor beta chains from one sample sequenced in a study of CD8 T cells in Susac syndrome. With random hexamers, roughly 0.45 to 1 ug RNA was reverse transcribed. TCRdb re-called the immunoSEQ multiplex PCR reads with MiXCR, one entry per CDR3 protein. This sample has some 250,000 distinct CDR3 sequences, with less than 96% found just once. The sample was CD4+ T cells from PBMCs. Receptors were obtained from a human donor with Susac syndrome.

This clonotype came up once. The chain combines TRBV29-1 with TRBJ1-3, with unresolved D. The CDR3 extends over 14 amino acids. Trimming pared 7 bases from V and 3 bases from J, leaving 16 bases between. The V gene's germline CDR1 is SQVTM and CDR2 ANQGSEA. The CDR3 bases are TGCAGCGCTTCCTGGGGAGTTAGTGGAAACACCATATATTTT. Protein: CSASWGVSGNTIYF. The full variable domain, its missing parts supplied by reference TRBV29-1 and TRBJ1-3, is SAVISQKPSRDICQRGTSLTIQCQVDSQVTMMFWYRQQPGQSLTLIATANQGSEATYESGFVIDKFPISRPNLTFSTLTVSNMSPEDSSIYLCSASWGVSGNTIYFGEGSWLTVV.

V is TRBV6-5 and J is TRBJ1-5; no clear D gene. The V gene lost 6 bases and the J gene lost 0 bases, with 6 bases spanning the gap. From germline, CDR1 is MNHEY and CDR2 SVGAGI. This CDR3 comprises 13 residues. CDR3 region: CASRRLSNQPQHF. For the CDR3, the DNA is TGTGCCAGCAGGAGACTTAGCAATCAGCCCCAGCATTTT.